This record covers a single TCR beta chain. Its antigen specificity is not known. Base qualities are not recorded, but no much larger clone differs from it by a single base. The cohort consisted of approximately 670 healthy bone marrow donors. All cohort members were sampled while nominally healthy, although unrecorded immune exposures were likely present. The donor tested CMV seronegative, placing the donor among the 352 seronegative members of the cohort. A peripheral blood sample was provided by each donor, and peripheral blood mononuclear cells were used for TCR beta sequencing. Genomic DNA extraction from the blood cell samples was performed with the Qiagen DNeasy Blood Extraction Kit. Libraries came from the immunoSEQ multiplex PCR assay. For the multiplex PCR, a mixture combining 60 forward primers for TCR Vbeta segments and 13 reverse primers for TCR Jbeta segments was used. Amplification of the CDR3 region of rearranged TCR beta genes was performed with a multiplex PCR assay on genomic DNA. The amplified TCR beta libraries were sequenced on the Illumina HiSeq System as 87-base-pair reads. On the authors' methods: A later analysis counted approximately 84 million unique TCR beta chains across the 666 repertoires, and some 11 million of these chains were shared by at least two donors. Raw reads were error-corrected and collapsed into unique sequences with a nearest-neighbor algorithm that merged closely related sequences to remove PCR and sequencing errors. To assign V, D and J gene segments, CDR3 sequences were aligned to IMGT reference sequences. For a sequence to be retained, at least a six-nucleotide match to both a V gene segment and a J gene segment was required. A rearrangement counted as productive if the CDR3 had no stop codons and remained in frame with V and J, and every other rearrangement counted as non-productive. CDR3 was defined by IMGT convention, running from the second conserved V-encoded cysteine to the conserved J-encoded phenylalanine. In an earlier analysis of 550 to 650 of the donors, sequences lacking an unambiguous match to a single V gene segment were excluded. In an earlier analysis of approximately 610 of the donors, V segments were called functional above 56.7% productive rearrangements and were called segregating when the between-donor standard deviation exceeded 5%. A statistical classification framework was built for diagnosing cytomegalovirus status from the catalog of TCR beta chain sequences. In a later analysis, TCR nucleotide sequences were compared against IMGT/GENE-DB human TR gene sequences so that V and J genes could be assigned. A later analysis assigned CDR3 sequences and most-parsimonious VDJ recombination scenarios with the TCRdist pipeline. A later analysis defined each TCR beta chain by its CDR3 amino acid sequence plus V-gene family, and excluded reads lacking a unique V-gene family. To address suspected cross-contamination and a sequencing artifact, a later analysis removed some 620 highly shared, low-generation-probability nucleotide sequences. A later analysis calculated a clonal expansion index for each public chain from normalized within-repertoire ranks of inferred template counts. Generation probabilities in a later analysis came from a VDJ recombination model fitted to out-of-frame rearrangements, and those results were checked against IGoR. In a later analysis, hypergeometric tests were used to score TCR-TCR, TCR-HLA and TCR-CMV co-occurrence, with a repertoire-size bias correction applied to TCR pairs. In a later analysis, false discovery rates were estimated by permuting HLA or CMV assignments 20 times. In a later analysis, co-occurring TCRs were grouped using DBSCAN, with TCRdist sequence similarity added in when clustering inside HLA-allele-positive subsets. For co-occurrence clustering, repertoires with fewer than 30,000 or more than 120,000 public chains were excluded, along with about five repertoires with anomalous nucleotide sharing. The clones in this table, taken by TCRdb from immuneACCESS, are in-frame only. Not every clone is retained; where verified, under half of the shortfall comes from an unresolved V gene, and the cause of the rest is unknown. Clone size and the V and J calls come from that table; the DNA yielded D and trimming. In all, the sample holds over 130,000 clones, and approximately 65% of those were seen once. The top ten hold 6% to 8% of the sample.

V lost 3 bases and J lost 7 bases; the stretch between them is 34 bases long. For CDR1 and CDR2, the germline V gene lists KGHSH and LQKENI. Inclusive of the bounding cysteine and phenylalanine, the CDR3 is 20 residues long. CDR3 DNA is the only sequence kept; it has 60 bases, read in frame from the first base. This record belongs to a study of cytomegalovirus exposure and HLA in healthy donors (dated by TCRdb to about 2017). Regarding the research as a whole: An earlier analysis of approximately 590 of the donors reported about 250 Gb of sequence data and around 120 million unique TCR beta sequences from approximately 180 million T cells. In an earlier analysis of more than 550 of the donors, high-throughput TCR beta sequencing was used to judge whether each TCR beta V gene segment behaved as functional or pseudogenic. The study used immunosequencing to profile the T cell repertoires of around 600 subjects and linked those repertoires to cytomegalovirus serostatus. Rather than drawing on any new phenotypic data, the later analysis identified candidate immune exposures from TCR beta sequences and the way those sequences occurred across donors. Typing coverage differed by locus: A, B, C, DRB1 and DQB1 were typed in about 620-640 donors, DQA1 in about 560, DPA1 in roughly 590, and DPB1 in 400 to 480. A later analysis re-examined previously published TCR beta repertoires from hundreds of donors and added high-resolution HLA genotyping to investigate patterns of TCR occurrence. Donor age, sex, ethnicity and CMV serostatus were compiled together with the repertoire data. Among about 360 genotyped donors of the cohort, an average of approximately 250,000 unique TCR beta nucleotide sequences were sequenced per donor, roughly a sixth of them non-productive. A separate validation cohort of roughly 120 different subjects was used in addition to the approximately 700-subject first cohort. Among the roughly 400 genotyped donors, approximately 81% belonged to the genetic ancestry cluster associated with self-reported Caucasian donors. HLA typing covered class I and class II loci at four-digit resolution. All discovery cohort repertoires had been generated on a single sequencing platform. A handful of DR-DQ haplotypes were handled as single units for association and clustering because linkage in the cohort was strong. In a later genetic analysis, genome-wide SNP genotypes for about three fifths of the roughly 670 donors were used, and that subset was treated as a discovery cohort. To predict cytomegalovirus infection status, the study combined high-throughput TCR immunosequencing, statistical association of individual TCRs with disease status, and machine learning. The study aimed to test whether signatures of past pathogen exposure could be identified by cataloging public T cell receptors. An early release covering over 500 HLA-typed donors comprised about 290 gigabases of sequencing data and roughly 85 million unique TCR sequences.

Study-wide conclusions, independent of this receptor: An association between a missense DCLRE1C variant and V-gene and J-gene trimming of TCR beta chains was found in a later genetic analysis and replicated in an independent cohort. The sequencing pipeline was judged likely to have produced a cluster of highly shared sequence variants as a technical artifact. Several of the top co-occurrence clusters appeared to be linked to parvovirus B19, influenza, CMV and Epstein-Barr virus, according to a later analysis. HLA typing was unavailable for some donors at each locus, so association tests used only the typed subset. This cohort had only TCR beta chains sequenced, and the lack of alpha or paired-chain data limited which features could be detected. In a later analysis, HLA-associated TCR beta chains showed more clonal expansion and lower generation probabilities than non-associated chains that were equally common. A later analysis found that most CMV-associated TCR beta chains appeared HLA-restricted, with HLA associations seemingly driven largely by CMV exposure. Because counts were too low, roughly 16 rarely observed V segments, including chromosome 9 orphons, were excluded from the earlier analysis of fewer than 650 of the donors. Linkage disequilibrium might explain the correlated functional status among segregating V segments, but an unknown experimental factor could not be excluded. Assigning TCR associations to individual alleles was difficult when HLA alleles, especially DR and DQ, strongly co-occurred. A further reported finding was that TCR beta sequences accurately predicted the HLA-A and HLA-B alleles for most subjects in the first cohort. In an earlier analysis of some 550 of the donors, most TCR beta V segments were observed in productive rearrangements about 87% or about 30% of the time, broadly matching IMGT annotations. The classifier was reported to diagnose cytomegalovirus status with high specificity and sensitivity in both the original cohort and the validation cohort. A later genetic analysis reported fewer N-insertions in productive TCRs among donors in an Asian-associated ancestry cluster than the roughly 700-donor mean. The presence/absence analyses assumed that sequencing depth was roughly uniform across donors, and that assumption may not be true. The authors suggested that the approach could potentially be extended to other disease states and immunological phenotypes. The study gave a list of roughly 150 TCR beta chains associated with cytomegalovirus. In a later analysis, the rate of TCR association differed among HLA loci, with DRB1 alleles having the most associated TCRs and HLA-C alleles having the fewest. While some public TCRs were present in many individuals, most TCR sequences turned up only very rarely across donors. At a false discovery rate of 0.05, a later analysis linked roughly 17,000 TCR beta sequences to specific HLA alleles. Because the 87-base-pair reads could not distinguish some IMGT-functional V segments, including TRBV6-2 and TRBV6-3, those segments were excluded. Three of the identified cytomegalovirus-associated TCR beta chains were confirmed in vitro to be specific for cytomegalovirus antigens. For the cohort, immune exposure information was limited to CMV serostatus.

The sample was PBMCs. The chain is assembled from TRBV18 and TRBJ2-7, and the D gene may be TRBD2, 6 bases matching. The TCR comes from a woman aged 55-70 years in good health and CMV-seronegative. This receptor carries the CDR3 CASSPSSGLNFRDRRGEQYF. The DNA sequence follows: TGTGCCAGCTCACCTTCCTCCGGCCTAAATTTCCGGGACCGTCGGGGGGAGCAGTACTTC.